This note documents a single T cell receptor beta chain sequence. This entry comes from a study of blood T cell repertoires in COVID-19. Whole-study context: Spain, Italy and the United States supplied samples that represented acute and convalescent COVID-19. Sample material is recorded as cDNA or gDNA derived from T cells, B-cell-depleted T cells, or PBMCs.

Original analysis: Amplified reference gene primers provided the basis for estimating nucleated cell counts. Repertoires were generated with immunoSEQ multiplex PCR, while TCRdb's copy carries only in-frame clones and drops some. V, J and clone size are those of that table, while D and trimming were read from the DNA. The data show over 400,000 clones, roughly nine tenths seen once. Patients from Seattle were sampled longitudinally, starting during active infection. The clonotype comes from a woman aged 50 to 60 with COVID-19, enrolled during active disease. Sequenced input: peripheral blood.

The CDR3 loop reads CAWSVLGGDEQYF. CDR3 bases: TGTGCCTGGAGTGTACTGGGGGGGGACGAGCAGTACTTC. The gene calls are TRBV30 and TRBJ2-7; 7 positions agree with TRBD2. Trimming took 0 bases from V and 5 from J; bases not matched to a gene: 4. Germline CDR1 is GTSNPN and CDR2 is SVGIG (reference sequence). The CDR3 consists of 13 residues.